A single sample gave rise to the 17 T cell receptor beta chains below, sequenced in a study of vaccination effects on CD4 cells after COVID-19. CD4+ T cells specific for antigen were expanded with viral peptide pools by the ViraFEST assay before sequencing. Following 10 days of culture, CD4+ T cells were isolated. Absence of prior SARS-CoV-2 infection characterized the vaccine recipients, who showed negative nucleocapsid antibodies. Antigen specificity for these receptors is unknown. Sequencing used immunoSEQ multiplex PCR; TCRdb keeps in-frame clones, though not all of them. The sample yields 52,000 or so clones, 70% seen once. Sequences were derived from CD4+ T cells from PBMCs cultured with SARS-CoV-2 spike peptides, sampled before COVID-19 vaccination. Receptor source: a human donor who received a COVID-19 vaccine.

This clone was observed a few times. The CDR3 nucleotides are TGTGCCAGCAGCTCCTGGGGGGCCCCTCAAGAGACCCAGTACTTC. This codes for CASSSWGAPQETQYF. This chain connects TRBV7-2 to TRBJ2-5, with D perhaps given as TRBD1 or TRBD2 (6 bases each). V was pared by 4 bases and J by 2 bases, with 14 bases between. The V gene's germline CDR1 is SGHTA and CDR2 FQGNSA. This CDR3 comprises 15 residues. Full variable domain (remainder filled in from reference TRBV7-2 and TRBJ2-5): GAGVSQSPSNKVTEKGKDVELRCDPISGHTALYWYRQSLGQGLEFLIYFQGNSAPDKSGLPSDRFSAERTGGSVSTLTIQRTQQEDSAVYLCASSSWGAPQETQYFGPGTRLLVL.

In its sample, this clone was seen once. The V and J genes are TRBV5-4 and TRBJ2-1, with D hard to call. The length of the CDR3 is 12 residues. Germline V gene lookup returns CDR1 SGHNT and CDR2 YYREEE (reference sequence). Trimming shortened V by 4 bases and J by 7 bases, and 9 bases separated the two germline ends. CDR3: CASSLTVNEQFF. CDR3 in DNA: TGTGCCAGCAGCCTCACTGTGAATGAGCAGTTCTTC.

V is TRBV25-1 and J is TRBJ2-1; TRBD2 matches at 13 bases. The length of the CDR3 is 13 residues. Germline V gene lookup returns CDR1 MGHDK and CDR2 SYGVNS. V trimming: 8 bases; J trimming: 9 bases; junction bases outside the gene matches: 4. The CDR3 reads CASGTSGITEQFF. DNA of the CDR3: TGTGCCAGCGGGACTAGCGGGATAACTGAGCAGTTCTTC.

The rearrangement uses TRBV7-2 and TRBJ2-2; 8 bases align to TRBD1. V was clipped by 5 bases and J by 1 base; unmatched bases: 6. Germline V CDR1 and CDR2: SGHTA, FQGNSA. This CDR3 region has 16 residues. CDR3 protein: CASSPSGTGNTGELFF. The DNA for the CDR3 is TGTGCCAGCAGCCCCTCCGGGACAGGGAACACCGGGGAGCTGTTTTTT.

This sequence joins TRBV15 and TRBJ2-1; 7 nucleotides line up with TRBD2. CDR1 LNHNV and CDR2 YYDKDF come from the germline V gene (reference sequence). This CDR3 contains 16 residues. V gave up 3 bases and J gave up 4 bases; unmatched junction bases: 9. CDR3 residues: CATSSPMAGVYNEQFF. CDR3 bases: TGTGCCACCAGCAGCCCCATGGCGGGAGTATACAATGAGCAGTTCTTC.

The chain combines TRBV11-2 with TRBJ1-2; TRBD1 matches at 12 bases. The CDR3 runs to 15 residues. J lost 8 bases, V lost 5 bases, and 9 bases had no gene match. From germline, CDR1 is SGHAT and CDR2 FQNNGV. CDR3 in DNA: TGTGCCAGCAGCCCTCCGGGACAGGGGGCGGGGGGCTACACCTTC. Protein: CASSPPGQGAGGYTF. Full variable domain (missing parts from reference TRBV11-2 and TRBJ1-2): EAGVAQSPRYKIIEKRQSVAFWCNPISGHATLYWYQQILGQGPKLLIQFQNNGVVDDSQLPKDRFSAERLKGVDSTLKIQPAKLEDSAVYLCASSPPGQGAGGYTFGSGTRLTVV.

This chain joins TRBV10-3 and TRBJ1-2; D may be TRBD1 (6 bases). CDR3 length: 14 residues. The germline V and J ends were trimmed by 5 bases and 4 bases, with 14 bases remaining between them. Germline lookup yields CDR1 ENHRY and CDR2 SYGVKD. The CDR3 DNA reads TGTGCCATCAGTAAGACAGGCGCGAGCTATGGCTACACCTTC. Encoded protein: CAISKTGASYGYTF.

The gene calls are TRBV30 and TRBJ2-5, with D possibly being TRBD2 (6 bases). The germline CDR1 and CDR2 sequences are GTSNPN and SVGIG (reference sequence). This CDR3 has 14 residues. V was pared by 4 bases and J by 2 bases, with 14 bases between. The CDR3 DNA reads TGTGCCTGGACCCCCGGAGGGGTTCAAGAGACCCAGTACTTC. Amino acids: CAWTPGGVQETQYF.

The CDR3 bases are TGTGCCAGCAGCCCGGGACAGGGAACTCCTATCGAGCAGTACTTC. Protein product: CASSPGQGTPIEQYF. This rearrangement joins TRBV11-2 to TRBJ2-7; 9 bases map to TRBD1. Germline loops: CDR1 SGHAT, CDR2 FQNNGV. V lost 5 bases, J lost 6 bases, and 11 bases stayed unmatched. The CDR3 has 15 residues. The full variable domain, completed using reference TRBV11-2 and TRBJ2-7, is EAGVAQSPRYKIIEKRQSVAFWCNPISGHATLYWYQQILGQGPKLLIQFQNNGVVDDSQLPKDRFSAERLKGVDSTLKIQPAKLEDSAVYLCASSPGQGTPIEQYFGPGTRLTVT.

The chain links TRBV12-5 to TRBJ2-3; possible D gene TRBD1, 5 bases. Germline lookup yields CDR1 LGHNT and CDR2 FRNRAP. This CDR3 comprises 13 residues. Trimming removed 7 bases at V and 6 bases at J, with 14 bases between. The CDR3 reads CASALTSGDTQYF. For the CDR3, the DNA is TGTGCTAGTGCCCTCACATCAGGGGATACGCAGTATTTT.

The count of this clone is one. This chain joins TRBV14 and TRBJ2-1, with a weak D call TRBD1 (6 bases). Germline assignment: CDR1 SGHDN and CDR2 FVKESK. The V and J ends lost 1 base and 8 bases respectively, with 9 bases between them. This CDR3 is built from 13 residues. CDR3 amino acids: CASSQGNRDEQFF. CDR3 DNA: TGTGCCAGCAGCCAAGGAAACAGGGATGAGCAGTTCTTC.

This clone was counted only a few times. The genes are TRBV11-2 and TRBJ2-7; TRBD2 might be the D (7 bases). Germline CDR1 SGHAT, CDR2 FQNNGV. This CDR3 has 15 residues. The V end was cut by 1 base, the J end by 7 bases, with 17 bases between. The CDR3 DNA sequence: TGTGCCAGCAGCTTAGCGGGGGGCTTGTATGAGGAGCAGTACTTC. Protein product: CASSLAGGLYEEQYF.

CDR3 loop: CASSLQTGTTEAFF. CDR3 sequence (DNA): TGCGCCAGCAGCTTGCAGACAGGGACCACTGAAGCTTTCTTT. This sequence joins TRBV5-1 and TRBJ1-1; 7 bases map to TRBD1. The germline gives CDR1 SGHRS, CDR2 YFSETQ. The CDR3 runs to 14 residues. Losses at the gene ends were 1 base for V and 4 bases for J; bases not matched to a gene: 4.

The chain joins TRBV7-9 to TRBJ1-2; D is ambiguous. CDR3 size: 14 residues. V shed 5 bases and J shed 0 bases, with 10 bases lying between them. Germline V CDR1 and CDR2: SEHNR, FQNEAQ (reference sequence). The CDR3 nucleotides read TGTGCCAGCAGCCCATCAGATACTAACTATGGCTACACCTTC. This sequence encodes CASSPSDTNYGYTF. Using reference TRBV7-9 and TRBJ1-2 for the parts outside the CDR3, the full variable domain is DTGVSQNPRHKITKRGQNVTFRCDPISEHNRLYWYRQTLGQGPEFLTYFQNEAQLEKSRLLSDRFSAERPKGSFSTLEIQRTEQGDSAMYLCASSPSDTNYGYTFGSGTRLTVV.

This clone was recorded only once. In nucleotides, the CDR3 is TGTGCCAGCAGTTTGGGACAGTTCGAAAAACTGTTTTTT. Its translation: CASSLGQFEKLFF. The rearrangement links TRBV28 to TRBJ1-4; 7 nucleotides match TRBD1. After removal of 3 bases from V and 8 bases from J, the junction contained 3 bases not matched to a gene. CDR1 is MDHEN, CDR2 SYDVKM, per germline. The CDR3 runs to 13 residues.

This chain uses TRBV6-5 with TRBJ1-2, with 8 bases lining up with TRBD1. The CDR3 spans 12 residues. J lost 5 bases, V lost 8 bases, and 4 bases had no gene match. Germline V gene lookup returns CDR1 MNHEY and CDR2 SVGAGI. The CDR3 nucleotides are TGTGCCAGCGAGGACAGGGATTATGGCTACACCTTC. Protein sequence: CASEDRDYGYTF.

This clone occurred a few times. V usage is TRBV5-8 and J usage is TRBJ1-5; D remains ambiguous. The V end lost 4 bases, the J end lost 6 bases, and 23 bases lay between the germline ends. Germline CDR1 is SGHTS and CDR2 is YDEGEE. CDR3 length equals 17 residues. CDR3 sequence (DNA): TGTGCCAGCAGCCCTCTATCGGGAGGAGGGTCCGGTCAGCCCCAGCATTTT. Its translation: CASSPLSGGGSGQPQHF.